One sample yielded the 12 T cell receptor beta chains listed below, sequenced in a study of T cell repertoires in cytomegalovirus infection. These receptors have no known antigen. From the reads, TCRdb called clonotypes with MiXCR, one entry per CDR3 protein. There are about 310,000 distinct CDR3 sequences in the sample; 20% to 25% occur only once, and 13% lies in the top ten. The sample consisted of cultured PBMCs, taken from culture after CMV antigen stimulation. These receptors were obtained from a human donor in good health (CMV status not recorded). Some clones in this sample may be carry-over from other donors' samples.

This clonotype occurred once. The chain has TRBV5-1 and TRBJ2-1, with 9 nucleotides matching TRBD2. The J segment lost 13 bases and the V segment lost 0 bases, leaving 5 bases of the junction unmatched. Germline assignment: CDR1 SGHRS and CDR2 YFSETQ. The CDR3 length is 13 residues. CDR3 loop: CASSLGASGTQFF. CDR3 bases: TGCGCCAGCAGCTTGGGAGCTAGCGGGACCCAGTTCTTC.

A few counts support this clonotype. V usage is TRBV10-3 and J usage is TRBJ2-5; 9 nucleotides agree with TRBD2. This CDR3 spans 15 amino acids. Germline CDR1 reads ENHRY; CDR2 reads SYGVKD. V shed 0 bases and J 4 bases; nucleotides not matched to a gene: 3. The CDR3 DNA reads as TGTGCCATCAGTGAGTCGCGAGCGGGAGGAGAGACCCAGTACTTC. Amino acids: CAISESRAGGETQYF.

This chain connects TRBV6-1 to TRBJ1-5, with D tentatively TRBD1 (6 bases). With 5 bases removed from V and 5 bases from J, the gap between germline ends came to 10 bases. CDR3 length: 13 amino acids. Germline V gives CDR1 MNHNS, CDR2 SASEGT. For the CDR3, the DNA is TGTGCCAGCAGTCAACAGGGAGATCAGCCCCAGCATTTT. Translating it yields CASSQQGDQPQHF.

The chain's CDR3 is CASSFADFQGLNSPLHF. CDR3 sequence (DNA): TGTGCCAGCAGCTTCGCTGACTTCCAGGGTCTTAATTCACCCCTCCACTTT. This chain joins TRBV28 and TRBJ1-6, with a possible D match to TRBD1 (5 bases). In germline, CDR1 is MDHEN, CDR2 SYDVKM. The length of the CDR3 is 17 residues. Trimming shortened V by 6 bases and J by 6 bases, and 21 bases separated the two germline ends.

This clonotype was counted many times. This sequence joins TRBV11-3 and TRBJ1-6, with D unresolved. Germline CDR1 reads SGHNT; CDR2 reads YENEEA. V was cut by 6 bases and J by 7 bases, with 13 bases left in between. The CDR3 totals 14 residues. The CDR3 region is CASSKDHPNSPLHF. The CDR3 DNA follows: TGTGCCAGCAGTAAAGACCATCCCAATTCACCCCTCCACTTT.

The chain employs TRBV7-2 and TRBJ2-3; 8 bases line up with TRBD2. This CDR3 comprises 14 residues. Germline V lookup: CDR1 SGHTA, CDR2 FQGNSA. V shed 5 bases and J 3 bases; nucleotides not matched to a gene: 4. The DNA for the CDR3 is TGTGCCAGCAGCGATATAGCGGGAACAGATACGCAGTATTTT. It is translated as CASSDIAGTDTQYF.

The chain has TRBV14 and TRBJ2-7, with TRBD2 identical over 7 bases. With V trimmed by 5 bases and J by 6 bases, 10 bases remained unmatched. CDR1 SGHDN and CDR2 FVKESK come from the germline V gene. The CDR3 consists of 14 residues. The CDR3 DNA reads TGTGCCAGCAGCTATAGCGGGCGGCGGGGCGAGCAGTACTTC. This codes for CASSYSGRRGEQYF.

The chain uses TRBV29-1 and TRBJ1-3, with D possibly TRBD1 on 5 matching bases. The V end was cut by 2 bases, the J end by 8 bases, with 10 bases between. CDR3 size: 12 residues. The V gene's germline CDR1 is SQVTM and CDR2 ANQGSEA. The CDR3 region is CSVEIGGHTIYF. The CDR3 bases are TGCAGCGTTGAAATTGGGGGACACACCATATATTTT.

This clonotype appeared many times. This chain connects TRBV12-5 to TRBJ1-1; 8 bases line up with TRBD1. This CDR3 contains 15 residues. CDR1 is LGHNT and CDR2 is FRNRAP in the germline V gene. Trimming cost V 3 bases and J 5 bases; bases outside gene matches: 8. The CDR3 nucleotides are TGTGCTAGTGGTTTCGGGACAGGACTGACGACTGAAGCTTTCTTT. Its translation is CASGFGTGLTTEAFF. Supplemented by reference TRBV12-5 and TRBJ1-1, the full variable domain reads DARVTQTPRHKVTEMGQEVTMRCQPILGHNTVFWYRQTMMQGLELLAYFRNRAPLDDSGMPKDRFSAEMPDATLATLKIQPSEPRDSAVYFCASGFGTGLTTEAFFGQGTRLTVV.

This clonotype was counted once. The chain joins TRBV7-3 to TRBJ2-3, with 7 bases lining up with TRBD2. Germline assignment: CDR1 SGHTA and CDR2 FQGTGA. The junction had 13 bases not matched to a gene; V was cut back by 4 bases and J by 3 bases. There are 17 residues in the CDR3. CDR3 sequence (DNA): TGTGCCAGCAGCTCTCGGGAGGCCCCTCTGGTTACAGATACGCAGTATTTT. It yields the protein CASSSREAPLVTDTQYF.

This clonotype was seen ten or more times. This sequence joins TRBV12-3 or TRBV12-4 and TRBJ1-1, with D unresolved. With 5 bases removed from V and 3 bases from J, the gap between germline ends came to 16 bases. The CDR3 is made up of 15 amino acids. The CDR3 bases are TGTGCCAGCAGTCGTAAGGTAGTCAGTCACACTGAAGCTTTCTTT. It encodes CASSRKVVSHTEAFF.

The chain is built from TRBV7-2 and TRBJ2-3; 9 bases are shared with TRBD2. This CDR3 is 16 amino acids long. Germline loops: CDR1 SGHTA, CDR2 FQGNSA. Unmatched junction bases numbered 4, after V lost 3 bases and J lost 0 bases. CDR3 amino acids: CASSLASGTSTDTQYF. CDR3 nucleotides: TGTGCCAGCAGCTTGGCTAGCGGGACAAGCACAGATACGCAGTATTTT. The variable domain in full, completed from reference TRBV7-2 and TRBJ2-3, reads GAGVSQSPSNKVTEKGKDVELRCDPISGHTALYWYRQSLGQGLEFLIYFQGNSAPDKSGLPSDRFSAERTGGSVSTLTIQRTQQEDSAVYLCASSLASGTSTDTQYFGPGTRLTVL.